The 19 T cell receptor beta chains in this list originate from one sample, sequenced in a study of cytomegalovirus exposure and HLA in healthy donors. The PCR made use of 60 Vbeta and 13 Jbeta primers. Produced via immunoSEQ multiplex PCR; TCRdb's table is partial and in-frame only. The sample has under 200,000 clones, roughly four fifths seen once. Specimen: PBMCs. These receptors originate from a woman in her forties in good health and CMV-seronegative.

This clone has only a few counts. The V gene is TRBV5-4, the J gene TRBJ2-3, with unresolved D. Germline CDR1 reads SGHNT; CDR2 reads YYREEE (reference sequence). This CDR3 comprises 14 residues. Trimming took 1 base from V and 10 from J, leaving 16 bases between them. The CDR3 DNA sequence: TGTGCCAGCAGCTTGCGTTCCGAATACACATCGCAGTATTTT. It translates to CASSLRSEYTSQYF. The complete variable domain, with remaining parts taken from reference TRBV5-4 and TRBJ2-3, reads ETGVTQSPTHLIKTRGQQVTLRCSSQSGHNTVSWYQQALGQGPQFIFQYYREEENGRGNFPPRFSGLQFPNYSSELNVNALELDDSALYLCASSLRSEYTSQYFGPGTRLTVL.

The V call is TRBV2, the J call TRBJ2-7, with D possibly being TRBD1 (5 bases). This CDR3 spans 13 amino acids. V was shortened by 8 bases and J by 0 bases, with 11 bases between the two germline ends. Per the germline V gene, CDR1 is SNHLY and CDR2 is FYNNEI. CDR3 in amino acids: CASRRTFSYEQYF. CDR3 DNA sequence: TGTGCCAGCCGTAGGACATTCTCCTACGAGCAGTACTTC.

The rearrangement joins TRBV5-1 to TRBJ1-2; TRBD1 matches at 7 bases. Germline V gene sequence: CDR1 SGHRS, CDR2 YFSETQ. This CDR3 is 13 amino acids long. V shed 4 bases, J shed 7 bases, and the junction held 7 bases outside the gene matches. In DNA, the CDR3 is TGCGCCAGCAGCACCAGGACAGGAAGTGGCTACACCTTC. Amino acids: CASSTRTGSGYTF. Full variable domain (missing parts from reference TRBV5-1 and TRBJ1-2): KAGVTQTPRYLIKTRGQQVTLSCSPISGHRSVSWYQQTPGQGLQFLFEYFSETQRNKGNFPGRFSGRQFSNSRSEMNVSTLELGDSALYLCASSTRTGSGYTFGSGTRLTVV.

V is TRBV4-1 and J is TRBJ2-5, with TRBD1 matching 8 bases. The CDR3 totals 16 residues. CDR1 is MGHRA and CDR2 is YSYEKL in the germline V gene. After removal of 0 bases from V and 1 base from J, the junction contained 4 bases not matched to a gene. In DNA, the CDR3 is TGCGCCAGCAGCCAAGAGGGGACAGGACTCCAAGAGACCCAGTACTTC. Protein: CASSQEGTGLQETQYF.

For the CDR3, the DNA is TGTGCCAGCAGTTATTCAGGATCCTGGAACACTGAAGCTTTCTTT. This encodes CASSYSGSWNTEAFF. This chain connects TRBV6-5 to TRBJ1-1; D is uncertain. Trimming removed 3 bases from V and 1 base from J, with 12 bases in between. Germline CDR1 MNHEY, CDR2 SVGAGI. The CDR3 runs to 15 residues.

The gene calls are TRBV18 and TRBJ2-5; D may be TRBD2 (5 bases). Germline loops: CDR1 KGHSH, CDR2 LQKENI. V gave up 5 bases and J gave up 1 base, with 11 bases separating them. The CDR3 runs to 14 residues. In nucleotides, the CDR3 is TGTGCCAGCTCATCGACTACGATCCAAGAGACCCAGTACTTC. It translates to CASSSTTIQETQYF.

The genes are TRBV5-1 and TRBJ2-3; D may be TRBD2 (5 bases). V was clipped by 0 bases and J by 6 bases, with 11 bases between them. Germline CDR1 and CDR2: SGHRS and YFSETQ. CDR3 size: 14 residues. The CDR3, as DNA: TGCGCCAGCAGCTTGGCCGGGGATGGGGATACGCAGTATTTT. Translation: CASSLAGDGDTQYF.

This clone has only one observation. An end of the junction does not agree with germline; a read error may underlie this. V usage is TRBV29-1 and J usage is TRBJ1-2; the D gene is possibly TRBD1 (5 bases). This CDR3 contains 10 residues. The germline V gene encodes CDR1 SQVTM and CDR2 ANQGSEA. CDR3 in DNA: TGCAGCGCTGGTCACTCAAACGGGGGGTTC. Encoded protein: CSAGHSNGGF.

The rearrangement joins TRBV11-2 to TRBJ1-6; 8 bases are a match to TRBD1. This CDR3 is 15 amino acids long. J was trimmed by 7 bases and V by 0 bases; bases with no gene match: 2. Germline V gene sequence: CDR1 SGHAT, CDR2 FQNNGV. The CDR3 region has the DNA TGTGCCAGCAGCTTAGACGGACAGGGAAATTCACCCCTCCACTTT. It codes for CASSLDGQGNSPLHF.

The chain has TRBV5-1 and TRBJ1-6; the D gene is possibly TRBD1 (6 bases). Trimming pared 6 bases from V and 7 bases from J, leaving 17 bases between. In germline, CDR1 is SGHRS, CDR2 YFSETQ. The CDR3 sequence is 15 residues long. The CDR3 nucleotides are TGCGCCAGCACCGGACAGCCGGATGCAAATTCACCCCTCCACTTT. Translation gives CASTGQPDANSPLHF. Variable domain in full (rest from reference TRBV5-1 and TRBJ1-6): KAGVTQTPRYLIKTRGQQVTLSCSPISGHRSVSWYQQTPGQGLQFLFEYFSETQRNKGNFPGRFSGRQFSNSRSEMNVSTLELGDSALYLCASTGQPDANSPLHFGNGTRLTVT.

V and J are TRBV9 and TRBJ2-3; D unresolved. The V end lost 4 bases, the J end lost 1 base, and 7 bases lay between the germline ends. CDR1 is SGDLS and CDR2 is YYNGEE in the germline V gene. The CDR3 extends over 13 amino acids. CDR3 loop: CASSSAGTDTQYF. The CDR3 DNA reads as TGTGCCAGCAGCTCCGCGGGCACAGATACGCAGTATTTT. The full variable domain, completed using reference TRBV9 and TRBJ2-3, is DSGVTQTPKHLITATGQRVTLRCSPRSGDLSVYWYQQSLDQGLQFLIQYYNGEERAKGNILERFSAQQFPDLHSELNLSSLELGDSALYFCASSSAGTDTQYFGPGTRLTVL.

In this sample, this clone turned up once. The V call is TRBV27, the J call TRBJ1-6; weak D call: TRBD1 (6 bases). This CDR3 contains 16 residues. CDR1 and CDR2 (germline): MNHEY, SMNVEV (reference sequence). V shed 3 bases and J shed 0 bases, with 9 bases lying between them. The CDR3 loop reads CASSLRDNSYNSPLHF. The CDR3 bases are TGTGCCAGCAGTTTGAGGGACAACTCCTATAATTCACCCCTCCACTTT.

The rearrangement uses TRBV28 and TRBJ2-2, with 8 positions matching TRBD1. Unmatched junction bases numbered 4, after V lost 3 bases and J lost 7 bases. CDR3 length: 14 amino acids. CDR1 is MDHEN, CDR2 SYDVKM, per germline. The CDR3 nucleotides read TGTGCCAGCAGTTTGGACAGGGTAGGCGGGGAGCTGTTTTTT. Translated: CASSLDRVGGELFF. Drawing the rest from reference TRBV28 and TRBJ2-2, the complete variable domain is DVKVTQSSRYLVKRTGEKVFLECVQDMDHENMFWYRQDPGLGLRLIYFSYDVKMKEKGDIPEGYSVSREKKERFSLILESASTNQTSMYLCASSLDRVGGELFFGEGSRLTVL.

V and J are TRBV19 and TRBJ1-4; no reliable D call. This CDR3 is 14 amino acids long. The germline V gene has CDR1 LNHDA and CDR2 SQIVND (reference sequence). Deletions cut 11 bases from V and 7 bases from J, with 20 bases between. The CDR3: CASGQKSGFEKLFF. CDR3 nucleotides: TGTGCCTCAGGTCAAAAAAGTGGATTTGAAAAACTGTTTTTT.

The V and J genes are TRBV19 and TRBJ1-3, with D unresolved. CDR1 is LNHDA and CDR2 is SQIVND in the germline V gene (reference sequence). The CDR3 sequence is 16 residues long. Trimming shortened V by 6 bases and J by 0 bases, and 15 bases separated the two germline ends. CDR3 sequence reads: CASRSWVGLSGNTIYF. The CDR3 DNA reads as TGTGCCAGTAGAAGTTGGGTCGGACTCTCTGGAAACACCATATATTTT.

The V gene is TRBV19, the J gene TRBJ2-1; 11 nucleotides align to TRBD1. This CDR3 comprises 15 residues. V was clipped by 3 bases and J by 3 bases; unmatched bases: 1. The germline V gene has CDR1 LNHDA and CDR2 SQIVND (reference sequence). The CDR3 region has the DNA TGTGCCAGTAGTATGGGGACAGGGGGCTACAATGAGCAGTTCTTC. This encodes CASSMGTGGYNEQFF.

The count of this clone is one. The J gene is TRBJ2-3, the V gene TRBV25-1; weak D call: TRBD2 (7 bases). Germline assignment: CDR1 MGHDK and CDR2 SYGVNS. The CDR3 spans 16 residues. V lost 6 bases and J 4 bases, leaving 20 bases between the germline ends. The CDR3 DNA reads as TGTGCCAGCAGGACAAAGGGGGGGATTTTCGCAGATACGCAGTATTTT. This sequence encodes CASRTKGGIFADTQYF. Complete variable domain (other parts from reference TRBV25-1 and TRBJ2-3): EADIYQTPRYLVIGTGKKITLECSQTMGHDKMYWYQQDPGMELHLIHYSYGVNSTEKGDLSSESTVSRIRTEHFPLTLESARPSHTSQYLCASRTKGGIFADTQYFGPGTRLTVL.

This rearrangement joins TRBV20-1 to TRBJ2-2; 8 positions match TRBD2. Germline assignment: CDR1 DFQATT and CDR2 SNEGSKA (reference sequence). V was clipped by 7 bases and J by 12 bases; unmatched bases: 7. This CDR3 comprises 11 residues. CDR3 sequence: CSVGGGRKLFF. The CDR3, as DNA: TGCAGTGTCGGGGGGGGAAGAAAGCTGTTTTTT.

The V call is TRBV6-1, the J call TRBJ1-2; D might be TRBD1 (5 bases). The V gene's germline CDR1 is MNHNS and CDR2 SASEGT. CDR3 size: 16 residues. The V and J ends lost 3 bases and 4 bases respectively, with 18 bases between them. The CDR3 DNA sequence: TGTGCCAGCAGTGATCCCGAATCCGACAGCCTCTATGGCTACACCTTC. It encodes CASSDPESDSLYGYTF.